A single sample gave rise to the 15 T cell receptor beta chains below, sequenced in a study of blood T cell repertoires in COVID-19. Method: immunoSEQ multiplex PCR; TCRdb's copy keeps in-frame clones and lacks some. The sample lists 350,000 to 550,000 clones, about 89% occurring once. The specimen was peripheral blood. The receptors stem from a woman younger than 45 with acute or convalescent COVID-19.

The chain joins TRBV24-1 to TRBJ2-3; TRBD2 aligns across 13 bases. Germline values: CDR1 KGHDR, CDR2 SFDVKD. The CDR3 covers 16 residues. V lost 3 bases to trimming and J lost 6 bases; unmatched junction nucleotides: 5. The CDR3 region has the DNA TGTGCCACCAGTGATAAGACTAGCGGGGGGCTGGATACGCAGTATTTT. This codes for CATSDKTSGGLDTQYF.

V and J are TRBV27 and TRBJ1-1, with D uncertain. This CDR3 contains 12 residues. The germline CDR1 and CDR2 sequences are MNHEY and SMNVEV (reference sequence). V dropped 3 bases and J dropped 5 bases, with 7 bases sitting between them. The CDR3 spells CASSLSGTEAFF. The CDR3 bases are TGTGCCAGCAGTTTGTCCGGGACTGAAGCTTTCTTT.

The V and J genes are TRBV4-1 and TRBJ2-7; D is unclear. CDR3 length: 16 amino acids. CDR1 is MGHRA and CDR2 is YSYEKL in the germline V gene. The V end was cut by 4 bases, the J end by 2 bases, with 18 bases between. The CDR3 here is CASSLYPASVAYEQYF. CDR3 DNA sequence: TGCGCCAGCAGCCTCTACCCCGCATCCGTAGCCTACGAGCAGTACTTC.

This chain uses TRBV7-3 with TRBJ2-3, with 8 bases matching TRBD2. Germline V gene sequence: CDR1 SGHTA, CDR2 FQGTGA. V was pared by 5 bases and J by 4 bases, with 8 bases of the junction left unmatched. This CDR3 contains 15 residues. CDR3 loop: CASSPEGLAADTQYF. DNA of the CDR3: TGTGCCAGCAGCCCCGAAGGACTAGCCGCAGATACGCAGTATTTT.

This rearrangement joins TRBV28 to TRBJ1-3, with 8 positions matching TRBD1. The germline V gene encodes CDR1 MDHEN and CDR2 SYDVKM. This CDR3 comprises 13 residues. The trim removed 6 bases at V and 4 bases at J, leaving 2 bases unmatched. The CDR3 nucleotides are TGTGCCAGCAGAACAGGGGGAGGAAACACCATATATTTT. Encoded protein: CASRTGGGNTIYF.

This chain connects TRBV2 to TRBJ1-2; 8 nucleotides line up with TRBD1. The junction had 8 bases not matched to a gene; V was cut back by 8 bases and J by 3 bases. Germline lookup yields CDR1 SNHLY and CDR2 FYNNEI. The CDR3 contains 14 residues. The CDR3 region has the DNA TGTGCCAGCTTTCAGGACAGGGCGGACTATGGCTACACCTTC. It translates to CASFQDRADYGYTF.

The rearrangement uses TRBV9 and TRBJ1-6; D perhaps matches TRBD1 (6 bases). V was shortened by 3 bases and J by 5 bases, with 15 bases between the two germline ends. The CDR3 loop spans 16 amino acids. Germline values: CDR1 SGDLS, CDR2 YYNGEE. The CDR3 here is CASSGGGVRNNSPLHF. The DNA of the CDR3 is TGTGCCAGCAGCGGAGGGGGGGTCCGAAATAATTCACCCCTCCACTTT.

The chain combines TRBV2 with TRBJ2-3; D is perhaps TRBD1 (6 bases). The CDR3 runs to 16 residues. The germline gives CDR1 SNHLY, CDR2 FYNNEI. The V and J ends lost 1 base and 5 bases respectively, with 16 bases between them. CDR3 in amino acids: CASSEEQGLVQDTQYF. For the CDR3, the DNA is TGTGCCAGCAGTGAAGAGCAGGGGTTAGTACAAGATACGCAGTATTTT.

This chain joins TRBV9 and TRBJ1-1, with D hard to call. The CDR3 totals 14 residues. The V end lost 4 bases, the J end lost 2 bases, and 12 bases lay between the germline ends. Germline CDR1 SGDLS, CDR2 YYNGEE. The CDR3 nucleotides are TGTGCCAGCAGCCGTGGTCTCGGTAACACTGAAGCTTTCTTT. Translating it yields CASSRGLGNTEAFF.

This sequence joins TRBV10-3 and TRBJ2-3; the match to TRBD2 covers 13 bases. Germline loops: CDR1 ENHRY, CDR2 SYGVKD. Unmatched junction bases numbered 2, after V lost 4 bases and J lost 4 bases. The CDR3 runs to 15 residues. In nucleotides, the CDR3 is TGTGCCATCAGTGTAACTAGCGGGGGGGCAGATACGCAGTATTTT. Its protein is CAISVTSGGADTQYF.

The gene calls are TRBV6-5 and TRBJ2-7; 8 nucleotides match TRBD2. Unmatched junction bases numbered 6, after V lost 8 bases and J lost 0 bases. Germline V gene lookup returns CDR1 MNHEY and CDR2 SVGAGI. CDR3 length: 14 amino acids. Here the CDR3 reads CASRGGGPSYEQYF. Here the CDR3 DNA reads TGTGCCAGCCGGGGCGGGGGGCCCTCCTACGAGCAGTACTTC.

The rearrangement links TRBV25-1 to TRBJ2-2; 9 nucleotides agree with TRBD1. This CDR3 is built from 15 residues. The V gene end was trimmed by 4 bases and the J gene end by 7 bases; junction bases not matched to a gene: 7. Per the germline V gene, CDR1 is MGHDK and CDR2 is SYGVNS. CDR3 region: CASSGVGTGSGELFF. The CDR3 nucleotides read TGTGCCAGCAGTGGAGTTGGGACAGGGAGCGGGGAGCTGTTTTTT.

The chain recombines TRBV28 with TRBJ1-6; 8 bases align to TRBD1. The CDR3 extends over 15 amino acids. The germline gives CDR1 MDHEN, CDR2 SYDVKM. V shed 5 bases, J shed 3 bases, and the junction held 3 bases outside the gene matches. This CDR3 reads CASSPTGGYNSPLHF. For the CDR3, the DNA is TGTGCCAGCAGTCCTACAGGGGGCTATAATTCACCCCTCCACTTT.

This sequence joins TRBV9 and TRBJ1-1, with D unclear. The CDR3 consists of 15 residues. From germline, CDR1 is SGDLS and CDR2 YYNGEE. Trimming took off 0 bases at V and 4 bases at J, with 13 bases between the two ends. The CDR3 spells CASSVDEGRGTEAFF. The CDR3 bases are TGTGCCAGCAGCGTAGATGAAGGGCGGGGCACTGAAGCTTTCTTT.

The chain joins TRBV2 to TRBJ1-1; TRBD1 might be the D (6 bases). The ends were cut back, 3 bases at V and 4 bases at J, with 15 bases in the middle. CDR3 length equals 15 residues. From germline, CDR1 is SNHLY and CDR2 FYNNEI. CDR3 sequence reads: CASSEKGVLGTEAFF. CDR3 DNA sequence: TGTGCCAGCAGTGAGAAGGGGGTCCTGGGCACTGAAGCTTTCTTT.